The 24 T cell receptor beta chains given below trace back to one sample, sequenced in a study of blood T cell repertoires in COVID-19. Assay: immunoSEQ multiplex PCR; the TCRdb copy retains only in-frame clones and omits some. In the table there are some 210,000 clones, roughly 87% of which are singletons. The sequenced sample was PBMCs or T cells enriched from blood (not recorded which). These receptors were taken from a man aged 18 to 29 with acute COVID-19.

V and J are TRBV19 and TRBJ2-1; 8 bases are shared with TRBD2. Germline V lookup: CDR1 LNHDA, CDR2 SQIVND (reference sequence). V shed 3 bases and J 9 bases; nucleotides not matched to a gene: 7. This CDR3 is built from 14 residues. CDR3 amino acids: CASSMWAGGGEQFF. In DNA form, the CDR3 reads TGTGCCAGTAGTATGTGGGCGGGAGGAGGTGAGCAGTTCTTC.

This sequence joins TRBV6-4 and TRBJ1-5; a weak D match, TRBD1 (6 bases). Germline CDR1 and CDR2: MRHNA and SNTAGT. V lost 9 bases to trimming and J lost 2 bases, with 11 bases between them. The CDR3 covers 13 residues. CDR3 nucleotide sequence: TGTGCCAGAACAGGGAAGGGCAATCAGCCCCAGCATTTT. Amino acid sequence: CARTGKGNQPQHF.

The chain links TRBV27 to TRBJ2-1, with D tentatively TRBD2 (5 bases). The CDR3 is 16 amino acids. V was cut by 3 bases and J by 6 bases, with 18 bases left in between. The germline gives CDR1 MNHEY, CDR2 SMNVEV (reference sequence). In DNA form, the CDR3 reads TGTGCCAGCAGTTTCGCCCTCGGGGAGTGGGGCAATGAGCAGTTCTTC. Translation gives CASSFALGEWGNEQFF.

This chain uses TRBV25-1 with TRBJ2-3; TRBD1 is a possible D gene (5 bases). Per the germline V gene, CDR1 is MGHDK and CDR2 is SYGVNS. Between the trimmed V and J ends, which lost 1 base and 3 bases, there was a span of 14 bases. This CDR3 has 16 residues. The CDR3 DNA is TGTGCCAGCAGTGAATTAACAGGTCTAGGAACAGATACGCAGTATTTT. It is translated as CASSELTGLGTDTQYF. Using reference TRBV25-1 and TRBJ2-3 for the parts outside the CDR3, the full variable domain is EADIYQTPRYLVIGTGKKITLECSQTMGHDKMYWYQQDPGMELHLIHYSYGVNSTEKGDLSSESTVSRIRTEHFPLTLESARPSHTSQYLCASSELTGLGTDTQYFGPGTRLTVL.

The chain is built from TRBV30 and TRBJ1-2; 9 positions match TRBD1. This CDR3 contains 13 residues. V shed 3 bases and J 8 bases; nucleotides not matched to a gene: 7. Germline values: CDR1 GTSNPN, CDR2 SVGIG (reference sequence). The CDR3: CAWSGQGPRGYTF. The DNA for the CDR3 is TGTGCCTGGAGCGGACAGGGGCCGCGGGGCTACACCTTC.

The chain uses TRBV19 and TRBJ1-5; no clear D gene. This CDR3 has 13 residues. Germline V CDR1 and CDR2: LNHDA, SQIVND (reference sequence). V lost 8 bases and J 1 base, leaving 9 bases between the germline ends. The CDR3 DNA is TGTGCCAGTTGGGGAGGGAGCAATCAGCCCCAGCATTTT. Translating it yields CASWGGSNQPQHF.

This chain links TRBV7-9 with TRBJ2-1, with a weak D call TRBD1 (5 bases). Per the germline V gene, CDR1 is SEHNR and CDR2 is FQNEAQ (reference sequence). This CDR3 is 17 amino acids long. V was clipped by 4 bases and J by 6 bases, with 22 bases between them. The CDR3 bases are TGTGCCAGCAGCTCTCTTCAGGGTCCCGGTCGAGCCAATGAGCAGTTCTTC. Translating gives CASSSLQGPGRANEQFF.

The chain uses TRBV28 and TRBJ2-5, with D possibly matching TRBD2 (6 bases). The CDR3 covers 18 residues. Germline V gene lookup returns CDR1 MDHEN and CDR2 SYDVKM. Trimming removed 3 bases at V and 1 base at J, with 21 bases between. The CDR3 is CASSFGGGSGALQETQYF. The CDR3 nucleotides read TGTGCCAGCAGTTTTGGAGGAGGGTCCGGGGCCCTCCAAGAGACCCAGTACTTC.

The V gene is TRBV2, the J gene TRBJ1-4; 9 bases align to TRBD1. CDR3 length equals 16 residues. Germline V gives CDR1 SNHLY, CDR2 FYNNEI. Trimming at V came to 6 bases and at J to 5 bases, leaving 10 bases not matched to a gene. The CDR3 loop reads CASSARGDRANEKLFF. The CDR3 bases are TGTGCCAGCAGCGCCCGGGGGGACAGGGCAAATGAAAAACTGTTTTTT.

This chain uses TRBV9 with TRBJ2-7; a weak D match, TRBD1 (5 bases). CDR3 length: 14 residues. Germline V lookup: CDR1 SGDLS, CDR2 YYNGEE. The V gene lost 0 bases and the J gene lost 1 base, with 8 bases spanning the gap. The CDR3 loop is CASSVGQLSYEQYF. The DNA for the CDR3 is TGTGCCAGCAGCGTAGGACAGCTGTCCTACGAGCAGTACTTC. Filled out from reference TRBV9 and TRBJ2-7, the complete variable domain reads DSGVTQTPKHLITATGQRVTLRCSPRSGDLSVYWYQQSLDQGLQFLIQYYNGEERAKGNILERFSAQQFPDLHSELNLSSLELGDSALYFCASSVGQLSYEQYFGPGTRLTVT.

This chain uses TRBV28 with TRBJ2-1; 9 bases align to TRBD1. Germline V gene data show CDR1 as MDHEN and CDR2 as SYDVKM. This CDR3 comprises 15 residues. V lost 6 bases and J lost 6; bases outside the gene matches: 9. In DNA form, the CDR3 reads TGTGCCAGCAGGGAACGGGACAGGGTGACCAATGAGCAGTTCTTC. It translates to CASRERDRVTNEQFF.

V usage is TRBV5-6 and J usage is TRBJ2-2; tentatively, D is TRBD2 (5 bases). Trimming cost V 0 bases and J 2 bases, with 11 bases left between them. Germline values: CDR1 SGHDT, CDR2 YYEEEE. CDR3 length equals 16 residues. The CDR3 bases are TGTGCCAGCAGCTTGGAACTAGATCTTAACACCGGGGAGCTGTTTTTT. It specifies CASSLELDLNTGELFF.

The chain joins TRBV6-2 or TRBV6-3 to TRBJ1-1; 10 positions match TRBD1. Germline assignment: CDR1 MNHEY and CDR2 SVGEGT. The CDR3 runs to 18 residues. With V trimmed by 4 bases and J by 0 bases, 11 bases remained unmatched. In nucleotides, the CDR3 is TGTGCCAGCAGTTCCCCCTACCGGGACAGGGGAATGAACACTGAAGCTTTCTTT. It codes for CASSSPYRDRGMNTEAFF.

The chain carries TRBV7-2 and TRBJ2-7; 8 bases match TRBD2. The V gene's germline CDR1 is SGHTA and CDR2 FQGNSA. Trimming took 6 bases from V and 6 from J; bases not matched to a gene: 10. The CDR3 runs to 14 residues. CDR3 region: CASRGAGGPPEQYF. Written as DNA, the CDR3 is TGTGCCAGCAGAGGCGCGGGAGGCCCGCCCGAGCAGTACTTC.

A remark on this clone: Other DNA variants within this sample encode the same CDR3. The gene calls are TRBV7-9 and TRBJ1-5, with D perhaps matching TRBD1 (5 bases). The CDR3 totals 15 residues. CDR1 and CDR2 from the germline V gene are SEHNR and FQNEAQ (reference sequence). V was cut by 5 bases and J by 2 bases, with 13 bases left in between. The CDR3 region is CASSPRGGGNQPQHF. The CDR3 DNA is TGTGCCAGCAGCCCCCGCGGGGGTGGCAATCAGCCCCAGCATTTT.

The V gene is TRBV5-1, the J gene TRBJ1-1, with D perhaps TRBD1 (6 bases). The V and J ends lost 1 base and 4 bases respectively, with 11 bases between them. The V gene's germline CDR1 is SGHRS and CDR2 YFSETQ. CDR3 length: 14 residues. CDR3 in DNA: TGCGCCAGCAGCTTGTTCAGGGGTGGCACTGAAGCTTTCTTT. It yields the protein CASSLFRGGTEAFF.

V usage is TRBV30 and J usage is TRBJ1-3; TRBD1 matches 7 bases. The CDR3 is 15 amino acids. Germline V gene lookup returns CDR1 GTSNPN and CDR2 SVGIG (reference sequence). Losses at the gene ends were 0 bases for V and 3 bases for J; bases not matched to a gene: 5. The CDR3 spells CAWSVNRGSGNTIYF. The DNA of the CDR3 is TGTGCCTGGAGTGTGAACAGGGGTAGTGGAAACACCATATATTTT.

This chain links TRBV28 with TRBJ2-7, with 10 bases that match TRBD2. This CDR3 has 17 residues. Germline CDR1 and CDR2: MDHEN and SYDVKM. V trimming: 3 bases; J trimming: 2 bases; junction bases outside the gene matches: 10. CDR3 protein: CASSFQGFGLAAYEQYF. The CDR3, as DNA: TGTGCCAGCAGTTTTCAGGGTTTTGGACTAGCGGCCTACGAGCAGTACTTC.

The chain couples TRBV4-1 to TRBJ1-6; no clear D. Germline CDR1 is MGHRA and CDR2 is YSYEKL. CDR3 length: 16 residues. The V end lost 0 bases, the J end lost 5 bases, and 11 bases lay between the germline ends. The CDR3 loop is CASSQEMVQHNSPLHF. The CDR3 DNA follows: TGCGCCAGCAGCCAAGAGATGGTACAGCATAATTCACCCCTCCACTTT.

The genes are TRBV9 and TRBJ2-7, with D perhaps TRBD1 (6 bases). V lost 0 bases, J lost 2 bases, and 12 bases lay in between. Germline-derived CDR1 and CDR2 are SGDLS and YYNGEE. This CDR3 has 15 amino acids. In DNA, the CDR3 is TGTGCCAGCAGCGTAGCTCCAGGGGAGACCTACGAGCAGTACTTC. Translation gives CASSVAPGETYEQYF.

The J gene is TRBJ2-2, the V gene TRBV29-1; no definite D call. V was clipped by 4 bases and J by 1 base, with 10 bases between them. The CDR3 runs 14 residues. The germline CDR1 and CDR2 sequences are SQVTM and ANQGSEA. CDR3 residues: CSVAVSLNTGELFF. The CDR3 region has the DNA TGCAGCGTTGCAGTTTCCCTGAACACCGGGGAGCTGTTTTTT.

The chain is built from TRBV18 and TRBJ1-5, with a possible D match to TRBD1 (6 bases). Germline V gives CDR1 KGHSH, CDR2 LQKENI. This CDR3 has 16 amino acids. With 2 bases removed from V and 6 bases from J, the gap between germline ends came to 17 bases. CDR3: CASSPEQGGGSQPQHF. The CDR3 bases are TGTGCCAGCTCACCAGAACAGGGTGGGGGTAGTCAGCCCCAGCATTTT.

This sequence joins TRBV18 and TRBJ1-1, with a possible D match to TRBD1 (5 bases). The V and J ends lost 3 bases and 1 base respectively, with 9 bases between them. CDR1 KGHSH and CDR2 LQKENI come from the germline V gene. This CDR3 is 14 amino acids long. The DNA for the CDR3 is TGTGCCAGCTCACCGCGGGACGGGAACACTGAAGCTTTCTTT. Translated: CASSPRDGNTEAFF.

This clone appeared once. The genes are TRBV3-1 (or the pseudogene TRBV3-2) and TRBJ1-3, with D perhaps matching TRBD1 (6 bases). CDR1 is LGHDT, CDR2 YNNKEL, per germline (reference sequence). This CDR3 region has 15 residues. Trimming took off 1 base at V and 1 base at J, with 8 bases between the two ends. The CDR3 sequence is CASSQGQGSGNTIYF. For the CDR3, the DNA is TGTGCCAGCAGCCAAGGGCAGGGGTCTGGAAACACCATATATTTT.